The 13 T cell receptor beta chains in this list originate from one sample, sequenced in a study of beta chain features in type 1 diabetes. The entirety of the isolated RNA underwent reverse transcription, so expressed TCRB transcripts were sequenced. Profiled with immunoSEQ multiplex PCR; TCRdb holds only in-frame clones, not every one. The table shows about 110,000 clones, with approximately 37% occurring only once. Material: stem cell memory CD4+ T cells from blood. These receptors originate from a woman between 18 and 29 years old in good health.

The V call is TRBV2, the J call TRBJ2-3; 14 positions agree with TRBD2. This CDR3 contains 15 residues. Trimming at V came to 5 bases and at J to 4 bases, leaving 2 bases not matched to a gene. Per germline, CDR1 SNHLY and CDR2 FYNNEI. The CDR3 bases are TGTGCCAGCAGTCTGACTAGCGGGAGGGCAGATACGCAGTATTTT. Its translation: CASSLTSGRADTQYF.

V and J are TRBV7-9 and TRBJ2-5; 9 bases fit TRBD1. CDR3 length equals 16 residues. Germline values: CDR1 SEHNR, CDR2 FQNEAQ (reference sequence). The junction had 14 bases not matched to a gene; V was cut back by 5 bases and J by 7 bases. CDR3 residues: CASSRPGQGQEGTQYF. The CDR3 region has the DNA TGTGCCAGCAGCCGCCCGGGACAGGGTCAAGAGGGGACCCAGTACTTC.

This sequence joins TRBV10-1 and TRBJ2-3; TRBD2 matches 10 bases. The CDR3 contains 17 residues. Trimming at V came to 2 bases and at J to 3 bases, leaving 8 bases not matched to a gene. Per the germline V gene, CDR1 is WNHNN and CDR2 is SYGVQD (reference sequence). CDR3 protein: CASSEGTSALGTDTQYF. The CDR3 bases are TGCGCCAGCAGTGAGGGGACTAGCGCCCTGGGTACAGATACGCAGTATTTT.

The sample holds a few counts of this clone. This sequence joins TRBV2 and TRBJ2-3; D gene uncertain. Trimming pared 8 bases from V and 3 bases from J, leaving 6 bases between. The germline V gene encodes CDR1 SNHLY and CDR2 FYNNEI. The CDR3 loop spans 11 amino acids. The chain's CDR3 is CASSRTDTQYF. In nucleotides, the CDR3 is TGTGCCAGCTCCAGGACAGATACGCAGTATTTT.

The CDR3: CASSLVGVGSGKYNEQFF. CDR3 DNA: TGTGCCAGCAGCTTGGTGGGGGTAGGTAGCGGAAAGTACAATGAGCAGTTCTTC. This sequence joins TRBV7-2 and TRBJ2-1; TRBD2 might be the D (6 bases). The CDR3 runs 18 residues. V shed 3 bases and J shed 4 bases, with 22 bases lying between them. CDR1 SGHTA and CDR2 FQGNSA come from the germline V gene. The full variable domain, with the rest looked up from reference TRBV7-2 and TRBJ2-1, is GAGVSQSPSNKVTEKGKDVELRCDPISGHTALYWYRQSLGQGLEFLIYFQGNSAPDKSGLPSDRFSAERTGGSVSTLTIQRTQQEDSAVYLCASSLVGVGSGKYNEQFFGPGTRLTVL.

The rearrangement joins TRBV30 to TRBJ2-3; D may be TRBD2 (6 bases). The germline V gene encodes CDR1 GTSNPN and CDR2 SVGIG (reference sequence). The CDR3 totals 16 residues. With 0 bases removed from V and 1 base from J, the gap between germline ends came to 14 bases. DNA of the CDR3: TGTGCCTGGAGTGTTGGGAGCGGGCGACGCACAGATACGCAGTATTTT. Translated, it gives CAWSVGSGRRTDTQYF.

The V gene is TRBV7-3, the J gene TRBJ2-2; 9 bases are shared with TRBD1. This CDR3 is built from 18 residues. Germline V lookup: CDR1 SGHTA, CDR2 FQGTGA. The J segment lost 8 bases and the V segment lost 0 bases, leaving 13 bases of the junction unmatched. CDR3 sequence reads: CASSLTGYRGLKKGELFF. In nucleotides, the CDR3 is TGTGCCAGCAGCTTAACGGGATACAGGGGGCTGAAGAAAGGGGAGCTGTTTTTT. The full variable domain, its missing parts supplied by reference TRBV7-3 and TRBJ2-2, is GAGVSQTPSNKVTEKGKYVELRCDPISGHTALYWYRQSLGQGPEFLIYFQGTGAADDSGLPNDRFFAVRPEGSVSTLKIQRTERGDSAVYLCASSLTGYRGLKKGELFFGEGSRLTVL.

The table lists this clone with a few counts. This chain joins TRBV5-1 and TRBJ2-3; 8 nucleotides line up with TRBD2. The V gene's germline CDR1 is SGHRS and CDR2 YFSETQ. Trimming cost V 4 bases and J 6 bases; bases outside gene matches: 10. The length of the CDR3 is 15 residues. The CDR3 DNA reads TGCGCCAGCAGCGCCGGGACTAGTGGGGCCGATACGCAGTATTTT. As protein: CASSAGTSGADTQYF.

Only one count was recorded for this clone. The rearrangement joins TRBV28 to TRBJ2-7; 8 bases fit TRBD2. Germline V gene lookup returns CDR1 MDHEN and CDR2 SYDVKM. This CDR3 is built from 14 residues. The V segment lost 5 bases and the J segment 6 bases; nucleotides outside the gene matches: 9. The CDR3 region is CASSPQLAVVEQYF. CDR3 nucleotides: TGTGCCAGCAGTCCCCAACTAGCGGTGGTCGAGCAGTACTTC.

This clone was seen more than once but under ten times. This chain links TRBV27 with TRBJ1-2; the D is unclear. The germline gives CDR1 MNHEY, CDR2 SMNVEV (reference sequence). V shed 9 bases and J shed 4 bases, with 12 bases lying between them. The CDR3 loop spans 12 amino acids. CDR3 DNA sequence: TGTGCCAGTCGAAATCCGGGCTATGGCTACACCTTC. Protein: CASRNPGYGYTF.

V is TRBV5-1 and J is TRBJ2-3; the match to TRBD2 covers 13 bases. V trimming: 2 bases; J trimming: 6 bases; junction bases outside the gene matches: 6. CDR1 and CDR2 from the germline V gene are SGHRS and YFSETQ. The CDR3 sequence is 16 residues long. CDR3 protein: CASSFRTSGSSDTQYF. Here the CDR3 DNA reads TGCGCCAGCAGCTTCCGGACTAGCGGGAGTTCCGATACGCAGTATTTT. Supplemented by reference TRBV5-1 and TRBJ2-3, the full variable domain reads KAGVTQTPRYLIKTRGQQVTLSCSPISGHRSVSWYQQTPGQGLQFLFEYFSETQRNKGNFPGRFSGRQFSNSRSEMNVSTLELGDSALYLCASSFRTSGSSDTQYFGPGTRLTVL.

This clone has just one count. The chain is built from TRBV5-1 and TRBJ2-1; 10 positions match TRBD2. The CDR3 totals 15 residues. Looked up from germline, CDR1 is SGHRS and CDR2 is YFSETQ. The V gene end was trimmed by 4 bases and the J gene end by 11 bases; junction bases not matched to a gene: 12. This chain's CDR3 is CASSEWRSGRVQQFF. The CDR3 DNA is TGCGCCAGCAGCGAATGGAGGAGCGGGAGGGTCCAGCAGTTCTTC.

There are a few counts of this clone. The V call is TRBV28, the J call TRBJ2-5; TRBD1 might be the D (5 bases). Germline V gene lookup returns CDR1 MDHEN and CDR2 SYDVKM. V was cut by 0 bases and J by 3 bases, with 17 bases left in between. The CDR3 sequence is 17 residues long. CDR3 in DNA: TGTGCCAGCAGTTTATGGTTGGGGCGGATGAGCGAAGAGACCCAGTACTTC. It codes for CASSLWLGRMSEETQYF.